The 29 T cell receptor beta chains below were found in one sample sequenced in a study of blood T cell repertoires in COVID-19. TCRdb's copy holds only in-frame clones and misses some; the assay was immunoSEQ multiplex PCR. The table has under 140,000 clones, around 90% seen once. Sequencing was done on a sample of peripheral blood. These receptors were taken from a woman between 45 and 65 years old with acute or convalescent COVID-19.

The rearrangement joins TRBV28 to TRBJ1-5; 9 bases map to TRBD1. This CDR3 contains 15 residues. Germline V gene sequence: CDR1 MDHEN, CDR2 SYDVKM. J was trimmed by 6 bases and V by 7 bases; bases with no gene match: 10. For the CDR3, the DNA is TGTGCCAGCAACTTACAGGGGGCTTTGGGTCAGCCCCAGCATTTT. Amino acid sequence: CASNLQGALGQPQHF.

This clone has a single count. V usage is TRBV5-1 and J usage is TRBJ2-1; 9 bases are a match to TRBD1. The CDR3 runs to 15 residues. The junction had 13 bases not matched to a gene; V was cut back by 6 bases and J by 9 bases. CDR1 is SGHRS, CDR2 YFSETQ, per germline. The CDR3 is CASTRTTGGFGEQFF. CDR3 in DNA: TGCGCCAGCACCCGGACGACAGGGGGTTTTGGTGAGCAGTTCTTC.

This chain links TRBV2 with TRBJ2-2; 7 bases line up with TRBD2. The CDR3 is made up of 14 amino acids. V trimming: 7 bases; J trimming: 6 bases; junction bases outside the gene matches: 8. The germline CDR1 and CDR2 sequences are SNHLY and FYNNEI. The CDR3 loop reads CASKGGSVAGELFF. CDR3 DNA sequence: TGTGCCAGCAAGGGAGGGTCAGTGGCCGGGGAGCTGTTTTTT.

This chain uses TRBV6-6 with TRBJ1-3; 8 bases agree with TRBD1. V lost 6 bases to trimming and J lost 2 bases; unmatched junction nucleotides: 9. This CDR3 comprises 16 residues. Germline CDR1 and CDR2: MNHNY and SVGAGI (reference sequence). Written as DNA, the CDR3 is TGTGCCAGCAGCGATTCCAAGACAGGGGCTGGAAACACCATATATTTT. This codes for CASSDSKTGAGNTIYF.

This rearrangement joins TRBV7-9 to TRBJ2-1; 7 bases are a match to TRBD2. V lost 5 bases and J lost 7; bases outside the gene matches: 8. CDR1 is SEHNR and CDR2 is FQNEAQ in the germline V gene (reference sequence). The CDR3 loop spans 14 amino acids. CDR3 amino acids: CASSPGLERNEQFF. DNA of the CDR3: TGTGCCAGCAGCCCCGGACTAGAACGGAATGAGCAGTTCTTC.

The chain recombines TRBV14 with TRBJ2-6, with D tentatively TRBD2 (5 bases). The germline CDR1 and CDR2 sequences are SGHDN and FVKESK. This CDR3 contains 17 residues. The V end was cut by 4 bases, the J end by 4 bases, with 17 bases between. The CDR3 loop reads CASSREAAVSGANVLTF. CDR3 coding DNA: TGTGCCAGCAGCCGTGAAGCGGCGGTCTCGGGGGCCAACGTCCTGACTTTC.

The gene calls are TRBV7-9 and TRBJ2-2; TRBD2 is a possible D gene (5 bases). Germline CDR1 SEHNR, CDR2 FQNEAQ (reference sequence). This CDR3 spans 16 amino acids. V shed 6 bases and J shed 7 bases, with 21 bases lying between them. The CDR3, as DNA: TGTGCCAGCAGTACCAAGCCTGGCGGGTTGGACGGGGAGCTGTTTTTT. Its translation is CASSTKPGGLDGELFF.

The rearrangement links TRBV6-5 to TRBJ2-2; TRBD1 is a possible D gene (6 bases). In germline, CDR1 is MNHEY, CDR2 SVGAGI. This CDR3 contains 15 residues. Trimming stripped 6 bases from V and 6 bases from J, with 17 bases between. The DNA for the CDR3 is TGTGCCAGCAGGATCATCACAGGGATAGCCGGGGAGCTGTTTTTT. Translated, it gives CASRIITGIAGELFF.

The V gene is TRBV5-1, the J gene TRBJ2-1; TRBD2 matches at 11 bases. The germline CDR1 and CDR2 sequences are SGHRS and YFSETQ. The ends lost 1 base at V and 4 bases at J; junction bases unmatched: 4. The CDR3 sequence is 16 residues long. The CDR3 region is CASSLKTSGSYNEQFF. The CDR3 DNA follows: TGCGCCAGCAGCTTGAAAACTAGCGGGAGTTACAATGAGCAGTTCTTC.

This chain uses TRBV4-2 with TRBJ1-2; no clear D gene. Trimming removed 0 bases from V and 10 bases from J, with 12 bases in between. The CDR3 has 13 amino acids. Germline assignment: CDR1 LGHNA and CDR2 YNFKEQ. The CDR3, as DNA: TGTGCCAGCAGCCAAGATCTGGTCGGGGTCTACACCTTC. It codes for CASSQDLVGVYTF.

The CDR3 sequence: CASSFKAGGALNEQFF. CDR3 in DNA: TGCGCCAGCAGCTTCAAAGCGGGAGGGGCCCTCAATGAGCAGTTCTTC. The chain employs TRBV5-1 and TRBJ2-1; 10 bases line up with TRBD2. V lost 2 bases and J lost 6; bases outside the gene matches: 8. CDR3 length equals 16 residues. Germline lookup yields CDR1 SGHRS and CDR2 YFSETQ.

The J gene is TRBJ1-3, the V gene TRBV29-1, with TRBD1 identical over 8 bases. V shed 6 bases, J shed 8 bases, and the junction held 9 bases outside the gene matches. In germline, CDR1 is SQVTM, CDR2 ANQGSEA. This CDR3 has 13 amino acids. The CDR3 region is CSVMDRVVDTIYF. The CDR3 nucleotides read TGCAGCGTCATGGACAGGGTGGTAGACACCATATATTTT.

V and J are TRBV24-1 and TRBJ1-2; a possible D gene is TRBD1 (5 bases). V was clipped by 3 bases and J by 8 bases, with 15 bases between them. CDR3 size: 14 residues. Germline V CDR1 and CDR2: KGHDR, SFDVKD. The CDR3 protein is CATSDTGALRGYTF. The CDR3 DNA sequence: TGTGCCACCAGTGATACTGGGGCCCTACGGGGCTACACCTTC.

The chain couples TRBV5-1 to TRBJ2-1; 12 bases are shared with TRBD2. The CDR3 length is 17 residues. With 4 bases clipped from V and 9 bases from J, the junction kept 14 bases outside the gene matches. Germline V gene data show CDR1 as SGHRS and CDR2 as YFSETQ. The CDR3 DNA follows: TGCGCCAGCAGCCCGCCGGGACTAGCGGGTGCGGAGGGTGAGCAGTTCTTC. Protein product: CASSPPGLAGAEGEQFF. Based on the CDR3 plus reference TRBV5-1 and TRBJ2-1, the full variable domain is KAGVTQTPRYLIKTRGQQVTLSCSPISGHRSVSWYQQTPGQGLQFLFEYFSETQRNKGNFPGRFSGRQFSNSRSEMNVSTLELGDSALYLCASSPPGLAGAEGEQFFGPGTRLTVL.

This chain connects TRBV28 to TRBJ2-1; D remains ambiguous. The CDR3 length is 11 residues. V was clipped by 4 bases and J by 6 bases, with 4 bases between them. Germline assignment: CDR1 MDHEN and CDR2 SYDVKM. The CDR3: CASSWANEQFF. In DNA form, the CDR3 reads TGTGCCAGCAGTTGGGCCAATGAGCAGTTCTTC. Full variable domain (outside the CDR3, taken from reference TRBV28 and TRBJ2-1): DVKVTQSSRYLVKRTGEKVFLECVQDMDHENMFWYRQDPGLGLRLIYFSYDVKMKEKGDIPEGYSVSREKKERFSLILESASTNQTSMYLCASSWANEQFFGPGTRLTVL.

The chain employs TRBV11-2 and TRBJ2-3; D is possibly TRBD2 (6 bases). There are 14 residues in the CDR3. V was pared by 3 bases and J by 2 bases, with 9 bases between. Germline lookup yields CDR1 SGHAT and CDR2 FQNNGV. CDR3 protein: CASSFSGLTDTQYF. The CDR3 coding sequence is TGTGCCAGCAGCTTTAGCGGCCTCACAGATACGCAGTATTTT. The whole variable domain, filled in from reference TRBV11-2 and TRBJ2-3, reads EAGVAQSPRYKIIEKRQSVAFWCNPISGHATLYWYQQILGQGPKLLIQFQNNGVVDDSQLPKDRFSAERLKGVDSTLKIQPAKLEDSAVYLCASSFSGLTDTQYFGPGTRLTVL.

The chain uses TRBV10-3 and TRBJ1-1; maybe TRBD1 (5 bases). This CDR3 region has 14 residues. The V end lost 3 bases, the J end lost 5 bases, and 13 bases lay between the germline ends. Germline CDR1 is ENHRY and CDR2 is SYGVKD. The CDR3 reads CAISDRQGGTEAFF. The CDR3 coding sequence is TGTGCCATCAGTGATCGGCAGGGTGGAACTGAAGCTTTCTTT.

The chain combines TRBV5-6 with TRBJ1-1; D unresolved. The CDR3 extends over 15 amino acids. Trimming shortened V by 0 bases and J by 0 bases, and 9 bases separated the two germline ends. Germline V gene lookup returns CDR1 SGHDT and CDR2 YYEEEE. The CDR3 nucleotides are TGTGCCAGCAGCTTGGACCGTCGGTTGAACACTGAAGCTTTCTTT. It translates to CASSLDRRLNTEAFF.

This clone was seen more than once but under ten times. This chain joins TRBV28 and TRBJ2-7; weak D call: TRBD2 (7 bases). Germline V gene lookup returns CDR1 MDHEN and CDR2 SYDVKM. The V gene lost 7 bases and the J gene lost 0 bases, with 16 bases spanning the gap. This CDR3 has 15 amino acids. CDR3 loop: CASTRQGGGSYEQYF. In DNA, the CDR3 is TGTGCCAGCACCCGGCAGGGAGGGGGCTCCTACGAGCAGTACTTC.

The genes are TRBV19 and TRBJ2-3; TRBD2 might be the D (7 bases). The CDR3 runs to 15 residues. V lost 6 bases and J lost 6, with 19 bases in between. Germline loops: CDR1 LNHDA, CDR2 SQIVND (reference sequence). The CDR3 coding sequence is TGTGCCAGTAGCCCTAAGGGGGGGGGAATGGATACGCAGTATTTT. It is translated as CASSPKGGGMDTQYF.

This sequence joins TRBV2 and TRBJ1-4; weak D call: TRBD1 (6 bases). The V and J ends lost 2 bases and 5 bases respectively, with 12 bases between them. The V gene's germline CDR1 is SNHLY and CDR2 FYNNEI. This CDR3 has 15 residues. The CDR3 region is CASSEITGTNEKLFF. CDR3 nucleotides: TGTGCCAGCAGTGAAATAACAGGGACAAATGAAAAACTGTTTTTT.

The chain employs TRBV6-6 and TRBJ2-6, with TRBD1 matching 8 bases. The germline V gene encodes CDR1 MNHNY and CDR2 SVGAGI (reference sequence). With 5 bases clipped from V and 0 bases from J, the junction kept 9 bases outside the gene matches. The CDR3 sequence is 18 residues long. In nucleotides, the CDR3 is TGTGCCAGCAGTCCATTCGGACAGGGATCCTCTGGGGCCAACGTCCTGACTTTC. As protein: CASSPFGQGSSGANVLTF.

This chain uses TRBV27 with TRBJ1-2; 7 bases fit TRBD1. CDR3 length: 13 amino acids. V lost 6 bases, J lost 6 bases, and 7 bases stayed unmatched. CDR1 and CDR2 from the germline V gene are MNHEY and SMNVEV (reference sequence). This CDR3 is CASRRTGADGYTF. The CDR3 DNA is TGTGCCAGCAGGCGCACAGGGGCGGATGGCTACACCTTC.

The rearrangement uses TRBV6-5 and TRBJ2-7; 8 positions match TRBD2. The germline V gene encodes CDR1 MNHEY and CDR2 SVGAGI. V lost 4 bases to trimming and J lost 4 bases; unmatched junction nucleotides: 12. The CDR3 is made up of 16 amino acids. The CDR3 loop reads CASSSGGSGSPYEQYF. The DNA for the CDR3 is TGTGCCAGCAGTTCCGGAGGGAGCGGGAGTCCATACGAGCAGTACTTC.

V usage is TRBV6-6 and J usage is TRBJ2-1; D might be TRBD2 (6 bases). The CDR3 consists of 15 residues. Germline CDR1 MNHNY, CDR2 SVGAGI (reference sequence). V was shortened by 2 bases and J by 8 bases, with 16 bases between the two germline ends. The CDR3 is CASSYPGLKGDEQFF. The CDR3 DNA reads TGTGCCAGCAGTTACCCGGGACTTAAGGGCGATGAGCAGTTCTTC.

The chain is built from TRBV28 and TRBJ1-6, with unresolved D. The CDR3 consists of 14 residues. Germline V gene sequence: CDR1 MDHEN, CDR2 SYDVKM. Trimming left V 3 bases short and J 4 bases short, with 7 bases between. CDR3 nucleotides: TGTGCCAGCAGTTTGGTGACTTATAATTCACCCCTCCACTTT. Protein sequence: CASSLVTYNSPLHF.

The chain recombines TRBV7-6 with TRBJ2-2, with 11 bases that match TRBD2. The V and J ends lost 1 base and 5 bases, in that order; junction bases with no gene match: 3. The CDR3 spans 16 residues. Per the germline V gene, CDR1 is SGHVS and CDR2 is FNYEAQ. CDR3 amino acids: CASSLVLAGDTGELFF. The CDR3 DNA sequence: TGTGCCAGCAGCTTAGTACTAGCGGGAGATACCGGGGAGCTGTTTTTT.

The chain combines TRBV29-1 with TRBJ1-5; 9 bases are a match to TRBD1. Looked up from germline, CDR1 is SQVTM and CDR2 is ANQGSEA. J was trimmed by 3 bases and V by 6 bases; bases with no gene match: 3. CDR3 size: 13 residues. The CDR3 region is CSVRDRVNQPQHF. The DNA for the CDR3 is TGCAGCGTCCGGGACAGGGTCAATCAGCCCCAGCATTTT.

CDR3 sequence reads: CASSPRGSGYSYEQYF. CDR3 nucleotide sequence: TGTGCCAGTAGTCCCCGAGGTAGCGGGTACTCCTACGAGCAGTACTTC. The chain combines TRBV19 with TRBJ2-7; 7 bases fit TRBD2. There are 16 residues in the CDR3. Germline lookup yields CDR1 LNHDA and CDR2 SQIVND (reference sequence). With 5 bases clipped from V and 0 bases from J, the junction kept 10 bases outside the gene matches.